Shown below are 24 T cell receptor beta chains from a single sample sequenced in a study of cytomegalovirus exposure and HLA in healthy donors. PCR amplification relied on 60 Vbeta primers (plus 13 Jbeta primers). Measured with immunoSEQ multiplex PCR; TCRdb has only the in-frame clones, and not every one. The sample records about 170,000 clones, over 60% being singletons. Sequenced sample: PBMCs. The source of these receptors is a woman aged 50 to 65 in good health and CMV-seronegative.

This clone was recorded only once. The junction differs from germline at one of its ends, possibly a read error. The CDR3 nucleotides read TGTGCCAGCAGCTTAGGAGGGGGCGGTGGCCACACCTTC. It encodes CASSLGGGGGHTF. The V gene is TRBV7-2, the J gene TRBJ1-2, with 7 bases that match TRBD1. The germline CDR1 and CDR2 sequences are SGHTA and FQGNSA. The CDR3 contains 13 residues.

This clone was counted once. The V and J genes are TRBV19 and TRBJ2-7; 9 bases are a match to TRBD1. Trimming cost V 8 bases and J 6 bases; bases outside gene matches: 11. There are 14 residues in the CDR3. In germline, CDR1 is LNHDA, CDR2 SQIVND (reference sequence). In nucleotides, the CDR3 is TGTGCCAGTGCCCTCCGGGACAGGGCCCCCGAGCAGTACTTC. Residues: CASALRDRAPEQYF.

The chain carries TRBV6-1 and TRBJ2-2, with no clear D. The V end lost 6 bases, the J end lost 4 bases, and 21 bases lay between the germline ends. Looked up from germline, CDR1 is MNHNS and CDR2 is SASEGT. The CDR3 spans 17 residues. Written as DNA, the CDR3 is TGTGCCAGCAGAGAACAGTCGATGTTAACCCTCACCGGGGAGCTGTTTTTT. Its protein product is CASREQSMLTLTGELFF.

The rearrangement uses TRBV5-1 and TRBJ2-3; 9 bases are a match to TRBD2. The CDR3 totals 14 residues. The junction had 1 base not matched to a gene; V was cut back by 0 bases and J by 5 bases. Germline V gene lookup returns CDR1 SGHRS and CDR2 YFSETQ. CDR3 sequence reads: CASSLELAGDTQYF. In DNA form, the CDR3 reads TGCGCCAGCAGCTTGGAACTAGCGGGAGATACGCAGTATTTT.

CDR3 nucleotides: TGTGCCAGCACCCGGGACAACAGTTCTAGCACAGATACGCAGTATTTT. Translated: CASTRDNSSSTDTQYF. V usage is TRBV27 and J usage is TRBJ2-3; tentative D call: TRBD1 (6 bases). V was clipped by 7 bases and J by 0 bases, with 17 bases between them. The CDR3 covers 16 residues. Germline CDR1 reads MNHEY; CDR2 reads SMNVEV (reference sequence).

This sequence joins TRBV5-1 and TRBJ1-4; 7 positions agree with TRBD1. Germline V CDR1 and CDR2: SGHRS, YFSETQ. The CDR3 runs to 15 residues. The V segment lost 4 bases and the J segment 7 bases; nucleotides outside the gene matches: 10. The CDR3 DNA sequence: TGCGCCAGCAGCCCCGGGACAGAGGGGTTTGAAAAACTGTTTTTT. The encoded protein is CASSPGTEGFEKLFF.

The chain couples TRBV4-1 to TRBJ1-1; 9 nucleotides match TRBD1. V shed 0 bases, J shed 5 bases, and the junction held 4 bases outside the gene matches. Germline V gives CDR1 MGHRA, CDR2 YSYEKL. CDR3 length: 15 residues. Written as DNA, the CDR3 is TGCGCCAGCAGCCAAGACGACAGGGGGTGGACTGAAGCTTTCTTT. Translation: CASSQDDRGWTEAFF.

About this clone itself: Within the sample, other DNA sequences also encode this same CDR3. This chain links TRBV9 with TRBJ2-7, with 9 bases fitting TRBD2. This CDR3 spans 15 amino acids. Germline lookup yields CDR1 SGDLS and CDR2 YYNGEE. V gave up 0 bases and J gave up 2 bases; unmatched junction bases: 3. CDR3 nucleotide sequence: TGTGCCAGCAGCGTAGCCAGCGGGGGGCCCTACGAGCAGTACTTC. It encodes CASSVASGGPYEQYF.

The J gene is TRBJ1-4, the V gene TRBV16; no definite D call. The V gene lost 0 bases and the J gene lost 0 bases, with 5 bases spanning the gap. Germline V gene data show CDR1 as KGHSY and CDR2 as FQNENV. The CDR3 covers 15 residues. DNA for the CDR3: TGTGCCAGCAGCCAATCGAGAGCAACTAATGAAAAACTGTTTTTT. Translating it yields CASSQSRATNEKLFF.

The CDR3 sequence is CASLAVRGSGANVLTF. CDR3 DNA: TGTGCCTCTCTGGCGGTCAGGGGCTCTGGGGCCAACGTCCTGACTTTC. V is TRBV19 and J is TRBJ2-6, with D possibly being TRBD1 (6 bases). The CDR3 loop spans 16 amino acids. Trimming left V 11 bases short and J 0 bases short, with 17 bases between. Germline CDR1 reads LNHDA; CDR2 reads SQIVND (reference sequence).

The gene calls are TRBV27 and TRBJ1-2; 9 nucleotides align to TRBD1. V was pared by 5 bases and J by 7 bases, with 8 bases of the junction left unmatched. The CDR3 spans 14 residues. Germline CDR1 MNHEY, CDR2 SMNVEV (reference sequence). CDR3 coding DNA: TGTGCCAGCAGTCCACGGGGACAGGGCGGTGGCTACACCTTC. Encoded protein: CASSPRGQGGGYTF.

As DNA, the CDR3 is TGTGCCAGCAGCTCCGCAGTCTACGAGCAGTACTTC. It specifies CASSSAVYEQYF. The V and J genes are TRBV7-9 and TRBJ2-7; D is unresolved. The CDR3 consists of 12 residues. V lost 4 bases, J lost 3 bases, and 7 bases lay in between. Germline CDR1 is SEHNR and CDR2 is FQNEAQ (reference sequence).

The chain joins TRBV7-2 to TRBJ1-5, with 12 bases fitting TRBD1. Germline CDR1 and CDR2: SGHTA and FQGNSA. V lost 0 bases, J lost 3 bases, and 9 bases stayed unmatched. The CDR3 is 19 amino acids. The CDR3 sequence is CASSLAQGTGGLVNQPQHF. Written as DNA, the CDR3 is TGTGCCAGCAGCTTAGCGCAAGGGACAGGGGGCTTAGTCAATCAGCCCCAGCATTTT.

The chain joins TRBV13 to TRBJ1-1; a weak D match, TRBD1 (6 bases). The CDR3 extends over 17 amino acids. Trimming pared 1 base from V and 0 bases from J, leaving 15 bases between. Germline lookup yields CDR1 PRHDT and CDR2 FYEKMQ (reference sequence). DNA for the CDR3: TGTGCCAGCAGCTTAGAACATTCCGGGACAATGAACACTGAAGCTTTCTTT. Translation gives CASSLEHSGTMNTEAFF.

The chain uses TRBV19 and TRBJ1-6; D is ambiguous. Looked up from germline, CDR1 is LNHDA and CDR2 is SQIVND (reference sequence). V was pared by 2 bases and J by 12 bases, with 23 bases between. The length of the CDR3 is 17 residues. CDR3 nucleotides: TGTGCCAGTAGTATAATCCCGACATCCATTGGTGATTTACCCCTCCACTTT. Translated: CASSIIPTSIGDLPLHF.

This sequence joins TRBV6-5 and TRBJ2-7, with 11 bases identical to TRBD2. V lost 2 bases to trimming and J lost 7 bases; unmatched junction nucleotides: 4. The germline gives CDR1 MNHEY, CDR2 SVGAGI. This CDR3 comprises 14 residues. The CDR3 DNA reads as TGTGCCAGCAGTTACCTAGCGGGGGGCCGGGAGCAGTACTTC. Translation: CASSYLAGGREQYF.

CDR3 DNA sequence: TGTGCCAGCAGCACACCAGGGTATGGCTACACCTTC. As protein: CASSTPGYGYTF. The chain couples TRBV9 to TRBJ1-2; the D gene is possibly TRBD1 (5 bases). This CDR3 has 12 residues. V shed 4 bases and J shed 5 bases, with 9 bases lying between them. The germline V gene encodes CDR1 SGDLS and CDR2 YYNGEE.

This chain uses TRBV10-1 with TRBJ2-2, with D uncertain. V lost 0 bases and J 9 bases, leaving 8 bases between the germline ends. The CDR3 is 13 amino acids. Germline lookup yields CDR1 WNHNN and CDR2 SYGVQD (reference sequence). The CDR3 nucleotides read TGCGCCAGCAGTGAGTCCGGGTATCGGGAGCTGTTTTTT. Its protein product is CASSESGYRELFF.

The chain joins TRBV2 to TRBJ1-5; D possibly corresponds to TRBD1 (6 bases). V was shortened by 5 bases and J by 4 bases, with 12 bases between the two germline ends. Germline assignment: CDR1 SNHLY and CDR2 FYNNEI. This CDR3 is built from 14 residues. In DNA, the CDR3 is TGTGCCAGCAGTCCACAGGGATTGAATCAGCCCCAGCATTTT. This encodes CASSPQGLNQPQHF.

This chain uses TRBV9 with TRBJ2-2, with 7 bases identical to TRBD1. Germline V lookup: CDR1 SGDLS, CDR2 YYNGEE. V dropped 1 base and J dropped 6; count of bases not matched to a gene: 9. The length of the CDR3 is 16 residues. The chain's CDR3 is CASSVSSGTEAGELFF. The CDR3 DNA follows: TGTGCCAGCAGCGTAAGTTCCGGGACAGAGGCCGGGGAGCTGTTTTTT.

The genes are TRBV18 and TRBJ2-7; the D gene is possibly TRBD1 (5 bases). Germline lookup yields CDR1 KGHSH and CDR2 LQKENI. The V gene lost 4 bases and the J gene lost 0 bases, with 13 bases spanning the gap. The CDR3 totals 15 residues. CDR3 bases: TGTGCCAGCTCACAGGGGATCCTTAGCTCCTACGAGCAGTACTTC. Its translation is CASSQGILSSYEQYF.

The chain recombines TRBV7-2 with TRBJ2-7; D unresolved. This CDR3 comprises 13 residues. V was pared by 1 base and J by 9 bases, with 13 bases between. Germline V gene lookup returns CDR1 SGHTA and CDR2 FQGNSA. The CDR3 here is CASSLGEVLGQYF. CDR3 DNA: TGTGCCAGCAGCTTAGGAGAGGTATTGGGGCAGTACTTC.

The genes are TRBV28 and TRBJ1-2; TRBD1 is a possible D gene (5 bases). Germline values: CDR1 MDHEN, CDR2 SYDVKM. The CDR3 sequence is 14 residues long. V lost 6 bases to trimming and J lost 0 bases, with 11 bases between them. CDR3 sequence reads: CASRPQGSNYGYTF. The CDR3 bases are TGTGCCAGCAGACCTCAGGGATCTAACTATGGCTACACCTTC.

To note about this clone: The same CDR3 arises from other DNA sequences in this sample as well. The chain has TRBV7-9 and TRBJ1-6, with a weak D call TRBD1 (5 bases). V lost 3 bases to trimming and J lost 10 bases, with 13 bases between them. Germline V gene lookup returns CDR1 SEHNR and CDR2 FQNEAQ (reference sequence). The CDR3 runs to 14 residues. The CDR3 region is CASSLGNAGSPLHF. The CDR3 nucleotides read TGTGCCAGCAGCTTGGGTAACGCAGGGTCACCCCTCCACTTT.